This TCR beta chain was identified during a study of T cell repertoires in cytomegalovirus infection. The sample holds a few counts of this clonotype. The germline V gene encodes CDR1 SGHAT and CDR2 FQNNGV. The CDR3 consists of 20 residues. V lost 4 bases and J lost 0; bases outside the gene matches: 16. TCRdb re-derived calls from the reads in MiXCR, one entry per CDR3 protein. The table includes around 450,000 distinct CDR3 sequences, approximately 30% detected once. The V call is TRBV11-2, the J call TRBJ2-7, with TRBD2 matching over 12 bases. This receptor was identified in a human donor in good health (CMV status not recorded). Some clones in this sample may be carry-over from other donors' samples. The sequencing input was PBMCs. CDR3 sequence: CASSSVSGGLAGWSSYEQYF. The DNA of the CDR3 is TGTGCCAGCAGCTCCGTTAGTGGGGGACTAGCGGGCTGGAGCTCCTACGAGCAGTACTTC.